This TCR beta chain was profiled in a study of blood T cell repertoires in COVID-19. The CDR3 has 12 residues. The germline gives CDR1 MDHEN, CDR2 SYDVKM. Trimming pared 1 base from V and 6 bases from J, leaving 7 bases between. Profiling relied on immunoSEQ multiplex PCR, and the TCRdb table lists in-frame clones only, not all of them. The sample has 250,000 or so clones; around 88% are singletons. The chain has TRBV28 and TRBJ2-7, with D possibly matching TRBD1 (6 bases). This TCR was sampled from a man in his forties who had recovered from COVID-19. The material sequenced was PBMCs or T cells enriched from blood (not recorded which). The CDR3 is CASSLLTGEQYF. The CDR3 DNA follows: TGTGCCAGCAGTTTATTGACAGGCGAGCAGTACTTC.